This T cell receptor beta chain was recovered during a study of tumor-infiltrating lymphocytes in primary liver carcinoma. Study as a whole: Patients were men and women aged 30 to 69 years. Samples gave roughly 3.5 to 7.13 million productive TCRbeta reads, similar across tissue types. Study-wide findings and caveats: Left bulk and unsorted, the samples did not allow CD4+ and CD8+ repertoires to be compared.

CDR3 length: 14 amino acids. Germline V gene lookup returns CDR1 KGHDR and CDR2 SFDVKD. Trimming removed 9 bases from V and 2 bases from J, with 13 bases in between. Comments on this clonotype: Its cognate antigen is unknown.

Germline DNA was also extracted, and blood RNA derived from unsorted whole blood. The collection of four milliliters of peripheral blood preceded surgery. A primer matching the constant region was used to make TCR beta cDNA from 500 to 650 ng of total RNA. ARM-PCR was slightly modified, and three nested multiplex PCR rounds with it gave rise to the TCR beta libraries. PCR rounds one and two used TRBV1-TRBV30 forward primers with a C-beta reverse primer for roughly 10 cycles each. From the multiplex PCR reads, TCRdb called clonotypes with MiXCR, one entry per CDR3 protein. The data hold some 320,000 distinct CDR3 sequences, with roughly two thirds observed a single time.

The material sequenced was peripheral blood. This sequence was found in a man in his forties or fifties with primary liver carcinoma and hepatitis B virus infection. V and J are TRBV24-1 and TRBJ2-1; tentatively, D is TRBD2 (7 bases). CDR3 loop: CATRGGGPYNEQFF. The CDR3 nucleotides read TGTGCCACCCGTGGGGGGGGCCCCTACAATGAGCAGTTCTTC.